This is a list of T cell receptor beta chains from one sample in a study of CD8 T cells in Susac syndrome. Using its own MiXCR run on the immunoSEQ multiplex PCR reads, TCRdb lists one record per CDR3 protein. This table has approximately 180,000 distinct CDR3 sequences, around 94% appearing once. The sequenced sample was CD4+ T cells from PBMCs. The receptors shown here come from a human donor with Susac syndrome. Both conserved end residues are part of each CDR3. A D gene is named only where the DNA matches it firmly. For some rows the clone size is stated as once, few or many, or as a class when expanded; others skip it.

>once|TRBJ2-3|-|TRBV30
CAFRRGPAGTDTQYF
TGTGCCTTTCGCAGGGGACCGGCAGGCACAGATACGCAGTATTTT
>-|TRBJ2-2|TRBD2|TRBV7-7
CASSRAGAGTGELFF
TGTGCCAGCAGCCGAGCGGGAGCCGGCACCGGGGAGCTGTTTTTT
>once|TRBJ2-6|TRBD1|TRBV7-9
CASSSGQVPSGANVLTF
TGTGCCAGCAGCTCGGGACAGGTTCCCTCTGGGGCCAACGTCCTGACTTTC
>-|TRBJ2-3|TRBD2|TRBV20-1
CSARDPPSGTQYF
TGCAGTGCTAGAGATCCACCTAGCGGAACGCAGTATTTT
>-|TRBJ1-1|-|TRBV15
CATSRDGGPRLSTEAFF
TGTGCCACCAGCAGGGATGGGGGGCCGCGGTTAAGCACTGAAGCTTTCTTT
>few|TRBJ1-3|-|TRBV28
CASSLGGSGNTIYF
TGTGCCAGCAGTTTAGGTGGCTCTGGAAACACCATATATTTT
>-|TRBJ1-1|-|TRBV28
CASSLALRGRSMNTEAFF
TGTGCCAGCAGTTTAGCCCTCAGGGGCCGTTCAATGAACACTGAAGCTTTCTTT
>-|TRBJ2-1|TRBD2|TRBV12-3/TRBV12-4
CASSWGGLISYNEQFF
TGTGCCAGCAGTTGGGGAGGGCTAATCTCCTACAATGAGCAGTTCTTC
>-|TRBJ2-7|TRBD1|TRBV7-9
CASSLWDRTYEQYF
TGTGCCAGCAGCTTATGGGACAGGACCTACGAGCAGTACTTC
>-|TRBJ1-1|-|TRBV29-1
CSGLTGLNTEAFF
TGCAGCGGACTGACAGGACTAAACACTGAAGCTTTCTTT
>-|TRBJ2-1|TRBD1|TRBV3-1
CASSLSQGAPRDEQFF
TGTGCCAGCAGCCTGTCGCAGGGGGCCCCAAGGGATGAGCAGTTCTTC
>few|TRBJ1-5|-|TRBV7-9
CASSLAGGNQPQHF
TGTGCCAGCAGCTTAGCAGGGGGCAATCAGCCCCAGCATTTT
>-|TRBJ2-5|TRBD2|TRBV7-9
CASSLDVSGKETQYF
TGTGCCAGCAGCTTAGATGTTAGCGGGAAAGAGACCCAGTACTTC
>-|TRBJ2-7|-|TRBV30
CAWSARDWGYEQYF
TGTGCCTGGAGTGCTAGGGACTGGGGCTACGAGCAGTACTTC
>-|TRBJ2-7|TRBD1|TRBV7-9
CASKGQGPYEQYF
TGTGCCAGCAAAGGACAGGGACCCTACGAGCAGTACTTC
>-|TRBJ1-2|TRBD1|TRBV20-1
CSAKTGRHTF
TGCAGTGCTAAGACAGGGCGACACACCTTC
>-|TRBJ1-3|-|TRBV20-1
CSARSSDGVNTIYF
TGCAGTGCCCGCTCGTCGGACGGGGTAAACACCATATATTTT
>-|TRBJ2-7|TRBD1|TRBV19
CASSITGADSYEQYF
TGTGCCAGTAGTATTACAGGGGCCGACTCCTACGAGCAGTACTTC
>-|TRBJ2-7|-|TRBV20-1
CSARNYEQYF
TGCAGTGCTAGAAACTACGAGCAGTACTTC
>once|TRBJ2-5|-|TRBV7-2
CASSLGARGGETQYF
TGTGCCAGCAGCTTAGGAGCTAGGGGCGGTGAGACCCAGTACTTC
>-|TRBJ1-1|TRBD1|TRBV19
CASSAQGAHNTEAFF
TGTGCCAGTAGTGCCCAGGGGGCCCACAACACTGAAGCTTTCTTT
>-|TRBJ1-1|-|TRBV20-1
CSARVDTNTEAFF
TGCAGTGCTAGGGTCGACACGAACACTGAAGCTTTCTTT
>-|TRBJ2-2|TRBD2|TRBV23-1
CASSQSSASGRGYAGELFF
TGCGCCAGCAGTCAATCGAGCGCTAGCGGGAGGGGATACGCCGGGGAGCTGTTTTTT
>-|TRBJ1-2|TRBD1|TRBV6-2/TRBV6-3
CASSYYGGQGTGYTF
TGTGCCAGCAGTTACTACGGCGGACAGGGGACTGGCTACACCTTC
>once|TRBJ1-2|TRBD1|TRBV30
CAWSVVDRGARTF
TGTGCCTGGAGTGTCGTGGACAGGGGGGCCCGCACCTTC
>once|TRBJ1-2|-|TRBV12-2
CASRPGQGRRNNYGYTF
TGTGCAAGTCGCCCCGGACAGGGGCGACGGAATAACTATGGCTACACCTTC
>-|TRBJ2-1|-|TRBV4-2
CASSQTLAATYNEQFF
TGTGCCAGCAGCCAAACACTCGCAGCGACCTACAATGAGCAGTTCTTC
>-|TRBJ2-3|TRBD2|TRBV4-1
CASSQATSGRSDTQYF
TGCGCCAGCAGCCAAGCGACTAGCGGGAGATCAGATACGCAGTATTTT
>once|TRBJ1-5|-|TRBV30
CAWSAAVRNQPQHF
TGTGCCTGGAGTGCGGCAGTTCGGAATCAGCCCCAGCATTTT
>-|TRBJ1-2|-|TRBV6-5
CASRGDLDGYTF
TGTGCCAGCAGGGGAGACTTGGATGGCTACACCTTC
>-|TRBJ2-3|TRBD1|TRBV6-5
CASRDRGPDTQYF
TGTGCCAGCCGGGACAGAGGACCAGATACGCAGTATTTT
>-|TRBJ2-6|-|TRBV30
CAWSVRTGANVLTF
TGTGCCTGGAGTGTACGGACTGGGGCCAACGTCCTGACTTTC
>-|TRBJ2-3|-|TRBV4-1
CASSQGTGGGKDTQYF
TGCGCCAGCAGCCAAGGGACAGGCGGGGGTAAAGATACGCAGTATTTT
>-|TRBJ2-3|-|TRBV29-1
CSVAQGITDTQYF
TGCAGCGTTGCGCAGGGTATCACAGATACGCAGTATTTT
>-|TRBJ1-5|TRBD1|TRBV12-3/TRBV12-4
CASSPTGVNQPQHF
TGTGCCAGCAGTCCTACAGGGGTCAATCAGCCCCAGCATTTT
>-|TRBJ1-5|TRBD1|TRBV19
CASRPQGARGQPQHF
TGTGCCAGTAGGCCACAGGGGGCCAGAGGTCAGCCCCAGCATTTT
>-|TRBJ2-1|TRBD1|TRBV19
CASSIAPTGYNEQFF
TGTGCCAGTAGTATCGCTCCGACAGGGTACAATGAGCAGTTCTTC
>once|TRBJ2-3|-|TRBV5-6
CASNGASSTDTQYF
TGTGCCAGCAATGGAGCCTCTAGCACAGATACGCAGTATTTT
>-|TRBJ2-2|TRBD2|TRBV11-2
CASSGPRAGVGELFF
TGTGCCAGCAGCGGACCGAGGGCGGGAGTCGGGGAGCTGTTTTTT
>once|TRBJ2-1|TRBD2|TRBV6-6
CASSTPSGQLFNEQFF
TGTGCCAGCAGTACCCCTAGCGGGCAGCTGTTCAATGAGCAGTTCTTC
>-|TRBJ2-7|-|TRBV6-2/TRBV6-3
CASSKNDRSYEQYF
TGTGCCAGCAGCAAAAACGACAGATCCTACGAGCAGTACTTC
>-|TRBJ1-5|-|TRBV27
CASSGRGQPQHF
TGTGCCAGCAGTGGGCGTGGCCAGCCCCAGCATTTT
>-|TRBJ1-6|-|TRBV30
CAWRADHNSPLHF
TGTGCCTGGAGGGCAGATCATAATTCACCCCTCCACTTT
>-|TRBJ2-1|-|TRBV29-1
CSVAYPGRGVDEQFF
TGCAGCGTTGCCTACCCCGGGAGAGGGGTCGATGAGCAGTTCTTC
>few|TRBJ2-1|-|TRBV6-5
CASSRGVNEQFF
TGTGCCAGCAGTAGAGGGGTGAATGAGCAGTTCTTC
>-|TRBJ2-7|-|TRBV4-3
CASSQVGSPQRYF
TGCGCCAGCAGCCAAGTAGGTTCCCCTCAGAGGTACTTC
>-|TRBJ2-1|TRBD2|TRBV19
CASSKGLADYNEQFF
TGTGCCAGTAGTAAGGGACTAGCGGACTACAATGAGCAGTTCTTC
>-|TRBJ1-2|-|TRBV28
CASSLLRASPRTLTF
TGTGCCAGCAGCCTGCTCCGGGCCTCTCCCCGAACGTTGACCTTC
>-|TRBJ2-5|-|TRBV20-1
CSASPLLEGTDYQETQYF
TGCAGTGCTTCTCCACTATTGGAGGGGACTGATTACCAAGAGACCCAGTACTTC
>-|TRBJ1-2|-|TRBV3-1
CASSQRVGGIYGYTF
TGTGCCAGCAGCCAACGGGTCGGGGGGATCTATGGCTACACCTTC
>-|TRBJ2-3|TRBD1|TRBV6-5
CASSWTGGSDTQYF
TGTGCCAGCAGTTGGACAGGGGGCTCAGATACGCAGTATTTT
>-|TRBJ2-3|-|TRBV5-4
CASSSTLLRAKDTQYF
TGTGCCAGCAGCTCCACTCTACTACGAGCTAAAGATACGCAGTATTTT
>-|TRBJ2-1|-|TRBV4-1
CASSQLSTSYNEQFF
TGCGCCAGCAGCCAACTTTCGACTAGCTACAATGAGCAGTTCTTC
>-|TRBJ1-6|-|TRBV5-1
CASSLDTSPLHF
TGCGCCAGCAGCTTGGATACCTCACCCCTCCACTTT
>-|TRBJ1-1|-|TRBV2
CASRWAISGEAFF
TGTGCCAGCAGGTGGGCAATTTCGGGCGAAGCTTTCTTT